A selection of T cell receptor beta chains follows, all from one sample in a study of blood T cell repertoires in COVID-19. TCRdb keeps only in-frame clones here, not all; method: immunoSEQ multiplex PCR. The sample lists 150,000 to 160,000 clones; roughly nine tenths were seen once. The sample was peripheral blood. These receptors all come from a woman in her sixties or seventies with acute or convalescent COVID-19. CDR3s include the opening cysteine and the closing phenylalanine or tryptophan. For some rows the clone size is stated as once, few or many, or as a class when expanded; others skip it.

TRBV5-1,NA,TRBJ1-1,14,CASSLRQGVPEAFF
TRBV6-5,NA,TRBJ1-3,16,CASSYSLAAGGNTIYF
TRBV6-2/TRBV6-3,NA,TRBJ1-6,14,CASSRMGGNSPLHF
TRBV5-8,NA,TRBJ2-1,18,CASSPFQTSGVSYNEQFF
TRBV12-3/TRBV12-4,NA,TRBJ1-5,13,CASSLEYYQPQHF
TRBV6-4,NA,TRBJ1-1,15,CASRKQGWGSTEAFF
TRBV6-1,NA,TRBJ1-2,13,CASTETGSSGYTF
TRBV7-9,once,TRBJ2-3,15,CASSSFSWGTDTQYF
TRBV4-1,NA,TRBJ1-1,15,CASSPRRGPGTEAFF
TRBV15,NA,TRBJ2-6,16,CATSTTGGAGANVLTF
TRBV27,NA,TRBJ1-2,16,CASSFWVGGNNYGYTF
TRBV2,NA,TRBJ2-3,15,CASTLLAGVSDTQYF
TRBV7-9,NA,TRBJ1-1,17,CASSPRFNQGPGTEAFF
TRBV5-4,NA,TRBJ1-1,15,CASSSNTGGGTEAFF
TRBV11-2,NA,TRBJ2-5,16,CASSLEGQASGETQYF
TRBV7-3,NA,TRBJ1-1,13,CASSPASRSEAFF
TRBV7-2,once,TRBJ2-7,14,CASSFRGQTYEQYF
TRBV6-5,NA,TRBJ2-7,14,CASSYSGRRGEQYF
TRBV7-8,NA,TRBJ1-4,17,CASSLDQVRRRNEKLFF
TRBV7-2,NA,TRBJ2-2,16,CASSFPGQGATGELFF